Each of the 21 T cell receptor beta chains below was sequenced from the same sample in a study of T cells expressing NK-cell markers. TCRdb processed the 5' RACE reads again and assigns one entry to each CDR3 protein, with no DNA. The sample includes some 120,000 distinct CDR3 sequences. The material sequenced was blood T cells: a sorted CD56 or NKG2C T cell subset, CD4+ or CD8+ T cells, or bulk PBMC T cells (not recorded which). These receptor sequences come from a woman aged 18-69 years in good health.

The chain joins TRBV20-1 to TRBJ1-1. The CDR3 consists of 13 residues. CDR1 is DFQATT and CDR2 is SNEGSKA in the germline V gene (reference sequence). CDR3 in amino acids: CSARDVGFIEAFF.

The chain employs TRBV27 and TRBJ2-1; TCRdb's D call of TRBD1 is untestable without DNA. Per germline, CDR1 MNHEY and CDR2 SMNVEV (reference sequence). There are 15 residues in the CDR3. This CDR3 reads CASTPLGALGNEQFF.

The chain joins TRBV4-1 to TRBJ1-2. The V gene's germline CDR1 is MGHRA and CDR2 YSYEKL. The CDR3 spans 12 residues. The CDR3 sequence: CASSQAGRGYTF.

This chain joins TRBV7-3 and TRBJ2-7; the D gene TCRdb calls, TRBD2, cannot be checked with no DNA. Germline V lookup: CDR1 SGHTA, CDR2 FQGTGA. The CDR3 sequence is 15 residues long. CDR3 sequence: CASSPGGSGAYEQYF.

The CDR3 loop is CASSIGSAGVINEQFF. The V call is TRBV19, the J call TRBJ2-1; TCRdb outputs TRBD2, but without DNA this stays unchecked. CDR1 and CDR2 (germline): LNHDA, SQIVND (reference sequence). The CDR3 has 16 residues.

The rearrangement links TRBV5-1 to TRBJ2-1. The V gene's germline CDR1 is SGHRS and CDR2 YFSETQ. This CDR3 contains 13 residues. The chain's CDR3 is CASSLDLGNEQFF.

V usage is TRBV7-9 and J usage is TRBJ2-5; the D call from TCRdb, TRBD2, cannot be confirmed without DNA. CDR1 SEHNR and CDR2 FQNEAQ come from the germline V gene (reference sequence). This CDR3 is built from 15 residues. The CDR3 reads CASSARLAGDETQYF. Filled out from reference TRBV7-9 and TRBJ2-5, the complete variable domain reads DTGVSQNPRHKITKRGQNVTFRCDPISEHNRLYWYRQTLGQGPEFLTYFQNEAQLEKSRLLSDRFSAERPKGSFSTLEIQRTEQGDSAMYLCASSARLAGDETQYFGPGTRLLVL.

The rearrangement links TRBV12-5 to TRBJ1-2. CDR3 length equals 13 residues. The germline gives CDR1 LGHNT, CDR2 FRNRAP. CDR3 in amino acids: CASGDQASYGYTF.

The chain joins TRBV10-3 to TRBJ2-3; with no DNA, the TCRdb D assignment of TRBD1 cannot be verified. The length of the CDR3 is 11 residues. CDR1 is ENHRY, CDR2 SYGVKD, per germline. CDR3 protein: CAIRAGSTQYF.

The CDR3 loop reads CSVPPAASGRYEQFF. V gene TRBV29-1 combines with J gene TRBJ2-1; no DNA is available, so the TRBD2 call from TCRdb remains unchecked. Germline CDR1 is SQVTM and CDR2 is ANQGSEA. The CDR3 has 15 residues.

The V gene is TRBV9, the J gene TRBJ2-1; TCRdb picks TRBD2, but there is no DNA to check that call. The CDR3 consists of 17 residues. Germline V gene data show CDR1 as SGDLS and CDR2 as YYNGEE. CDR3 loop: CASSVFSGRRGVNEQFF.

The V call is TRBV7-8, the J call TRBJ2-5. The germline V gene encodes CDR1 SGHVS and CDR2 FQNEAQ. The CDR3 length is 12 residues. The CDR3 sequence: CASTAKKETQYF.

J is TRBJ2-3 and V is TRBV9. The CDR3 is made up of 15 amino acids. Looked up from germline, CDR1 is SGDLS and CDR2 is YYNGEE. The CDR3 reads CASSVVNSLTDTQYF.

The V gene is TRBV12-3 or TRBV12-4, the J gene TRBJ2-5. The length of the CDR3 is 14 residues. The CDR3 protein is CASSRLDEQETQYF.

The gene calls are TRBV29-1 and TRBJ2-7; TCRdb proposes TRBD2, but this gene call is untestable without DNA. This CDR3 is 15 amino acids long. Per the germline V gene, CDR1 is SQVTM and CDR2 is ANQGSEA. This CDR3 reads CSVEVPLSSGSEQYF.

The V call is TRBV28, the J call TRBJ2-7; checking the TCRdb D call of TRBD2 is not possible without DNA. This CDR3 comprises 14 residues. Germline V lookup: CDR1 MDHEN, CDR2 SYDVKM. The CDR3 sequence is CASRVAGSSYEQYF.

The chain joins TRBV12-3 or TRBV12-4 to TRBJ2-3; the TCRdb call, TRBD2, lacks DNA for checking. The CDR3 spans 15 residues. The CDR3: CASSPAGGHSDTQYF.

The gene calls are TRBV12-3 or TRBV12-4 and TRBJ2-3; TCRdb proposes TRBD2, but this gene call is untestable without DNA. CDR3 length: 20 residues. The CDR3 loop is CASSFPGTSGGAASTDTQYF.

The chain couples TRBV15 to TRBJ2-1. Germline V lookup: CDR1 LNHNV, CDR2 YYDKDF (reference sequence). This CDR3 spans 15 amino acids. The CDR3 spells CATSTGTSLHDEQFF.

The genes are TRBV13 and TRBJ2-4. Germline V gives CDR1 PRHDT, CDR2 FYEKMQ (reference sequence). The CDR3 runs 16 residues. The CDR3: CASSSRFETAKNIQYF.

The chain links TRBV21-1 to TRBJ2-7; no DNA is available, so the TRBD1 call from TCRdb remains unchecked. TRBV21-1 is deemed a pseudogene. This CDR3 is 16 amino acids long. The CDR3 here is CASSKLGHWDTYEQYF.